This T cell receptor (beta chain) was recovered during a study of blood T cell repertoires in COVID-19. Study overall: Nucleic acid was either cDNA or gDNA, and it came from T cells, B-cell-depleted T cells, or PBMCs.

This CDR3 has 15 amino acids. Germline loops: CDR1 PRHDT, CDR2 FYEKMQ (reference sequence). J gave up 3 bases and V 7 bases, and 10 bases lay outside the gene matches. Methods used by the authors: Estimates of nucleated cell counts were drawn from the amplification of reference gene primers. Method: immunoSEQ multiplex PCR; TCRdb's copy keeps in-frame clones and lacks some. The V and J calls and the clone size are those of that table, but D and trimming were determined from the DNA. The table includes about 170,000 clones, 80% to 90% detected once. Sequencing was carried out using peripheral blood. This sequence originates from an elderly woman with COVID-19, enrolled during active disease. The chain is built from TRBV13 and TRBJ2-7; TRBD2 matches 9 bases. CDR3 protein: CASTAGSGRIYEQYF. Written as DNA, the CDR3 is TGTGCCAGCACCGCGGGGAGCGGGAGGATCTACGAGCAGTACTTC.